Listed here are 2 T cell receptor beta chains from one sample, sequenced in a study of blood T cell repertoires in COVID-19. Only in-frame clones appear in the TCRdb table, and some are missing; sequencing was by immunoSEQ multiplex PCR. Among about 270,000 clones listed, approximately 84% were seen once. The sample comprised peripheral blood. These receptors were obtained from a human donor with COVID-19, enrolled during active disease. The donor label of this sample is uncertain.

CDR3 sequence: CASSSPRGRREYNEQFF. Written as DNA, the CDR3 is TGTGCCAGCAGCTCCCCCCGGGGGCGGCGGGAGTACAATGAGCAGTTCTTC. The V gene is TRBV7-6, the J gene TRBJ2-1; D perhaps matches TRBD2 (7 bases). Deletions cut 4 bases from V and 4 bases from J, with 20 bases between. CDR3 length equals 17 residues. Germline CDR1 and CDR2: SGHVS and FNYEAQ.

The CDR3 loop is CASSPDRGRPQHF. The CDR3 nucleotides read TGTGCCAGCAGCCCGGACAGGGGGAGGCCCCAGCATTTT. This chain connects TRBV28 to TRBJ1-5; 10 bases are a match to TRBD1. Per germline, CDR1 MDHEN and CDR2 SYDVKM. The CDR3 consists of 13 residues. The ends lost 6 bases at V and 9 bases at J; junction bases unmatched: 5. Drawing the rest from reference TRBV28 and TRBJ1-5, the complete variable domain is DVKVTQSSRYLVKRTGEKVFLECVQDMDHENMFWYRQDPGLGLRLIYFSYDVKMKEKGDIPEGYSVSREKKERFSLILESASTNQTSMYLCASSPDRGRPQHFGDGTRLSIL.